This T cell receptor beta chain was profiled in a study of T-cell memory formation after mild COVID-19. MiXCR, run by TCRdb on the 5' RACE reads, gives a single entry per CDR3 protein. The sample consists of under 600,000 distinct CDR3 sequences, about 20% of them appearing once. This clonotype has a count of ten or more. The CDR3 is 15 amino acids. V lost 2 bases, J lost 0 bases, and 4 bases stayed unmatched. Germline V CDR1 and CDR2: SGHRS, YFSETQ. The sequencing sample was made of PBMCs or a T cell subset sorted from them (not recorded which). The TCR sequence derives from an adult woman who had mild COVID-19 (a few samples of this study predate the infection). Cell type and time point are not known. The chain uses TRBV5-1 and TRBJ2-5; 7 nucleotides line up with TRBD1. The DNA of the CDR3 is TGCGCCAGCAGCTTCGGGACAGCGTACCAAGAGACCCAGTACTTC. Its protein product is CASSFGTAYQETQYF. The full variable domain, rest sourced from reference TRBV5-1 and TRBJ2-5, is KAGVTQTPRYLIKTRGQQVTLSCSPISGHRSVSWYQQTPGQGLQFLFEYFSETQRNKGNFPGRFSGRQFSNSRSEMNVSTLELGDSALYLCASSFGTAYQETQYFGPGTRLLVL.